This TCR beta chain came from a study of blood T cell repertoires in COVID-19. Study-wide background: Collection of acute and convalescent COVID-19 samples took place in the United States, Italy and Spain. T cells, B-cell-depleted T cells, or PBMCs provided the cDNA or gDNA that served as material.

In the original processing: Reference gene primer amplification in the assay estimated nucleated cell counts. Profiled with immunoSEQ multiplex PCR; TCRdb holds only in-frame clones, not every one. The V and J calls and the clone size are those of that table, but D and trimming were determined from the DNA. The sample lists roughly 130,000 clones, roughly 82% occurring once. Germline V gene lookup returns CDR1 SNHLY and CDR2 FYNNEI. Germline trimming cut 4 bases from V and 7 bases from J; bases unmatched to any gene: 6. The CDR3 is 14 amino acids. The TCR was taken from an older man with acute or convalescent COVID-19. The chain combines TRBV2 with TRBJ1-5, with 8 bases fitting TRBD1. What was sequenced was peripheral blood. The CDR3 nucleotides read TGTGCCAGCAGTGGGACAGGGAATTTGCAGCCCCAGCATTTT. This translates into CASSGTGNLQPQHF.